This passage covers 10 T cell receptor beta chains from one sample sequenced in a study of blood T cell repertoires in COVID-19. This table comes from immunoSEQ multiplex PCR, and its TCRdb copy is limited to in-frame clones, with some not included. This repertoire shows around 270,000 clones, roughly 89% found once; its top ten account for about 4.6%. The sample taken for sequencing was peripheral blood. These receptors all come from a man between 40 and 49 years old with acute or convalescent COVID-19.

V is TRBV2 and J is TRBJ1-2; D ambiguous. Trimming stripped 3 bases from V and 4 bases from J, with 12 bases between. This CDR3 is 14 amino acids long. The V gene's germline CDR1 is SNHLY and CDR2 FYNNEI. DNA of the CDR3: TGTGCCAGCAGTGATGGCTGGTTAATCTATGGCTACACCTTC. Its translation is CASSDGWLIYGYTF. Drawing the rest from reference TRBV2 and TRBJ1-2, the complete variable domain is EPEVTQTPSHQVTQMGQEVILRCVPISNHLYFYWYRQILGQKVEFLVSFYNNEISEKSEIFDDQFSVERPDGSNFTLKIRSTKLEDSAMYFCASSDGWLIYGYTFGSGTRLTVV.

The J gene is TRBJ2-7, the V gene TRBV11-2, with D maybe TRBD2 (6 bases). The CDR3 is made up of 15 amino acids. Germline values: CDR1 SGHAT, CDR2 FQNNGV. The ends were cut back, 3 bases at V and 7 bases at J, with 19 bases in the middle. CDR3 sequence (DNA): TGTGCCAGCAGCTTCAAAGGGTTGGAAGGGAGGGAGCAGTACTTC. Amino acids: CASSFKGLEGREQYF.

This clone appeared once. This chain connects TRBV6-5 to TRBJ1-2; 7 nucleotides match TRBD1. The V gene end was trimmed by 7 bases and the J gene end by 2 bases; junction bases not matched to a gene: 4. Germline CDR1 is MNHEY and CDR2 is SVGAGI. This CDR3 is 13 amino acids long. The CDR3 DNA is TGTGCCAGCACAGGGGGGTTCAACTATGGCTACACCTTC. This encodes CASTGGFNYGYTF.

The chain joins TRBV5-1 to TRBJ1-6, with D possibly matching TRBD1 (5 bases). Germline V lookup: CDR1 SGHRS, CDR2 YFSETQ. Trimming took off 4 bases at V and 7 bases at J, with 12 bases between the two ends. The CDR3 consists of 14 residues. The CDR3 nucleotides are TGCGCCAGCAGCGCCGGGACTGGGAATTCACCCCTCCACTTT. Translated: CASSAGTGNSPLHF. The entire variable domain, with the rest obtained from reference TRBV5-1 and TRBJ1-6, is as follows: KAGVTQTPRYLIKTRGQQVTLSCSPISGHRSVSWYQQTPGQGLQFLFEYFSETQRNKGNFPGRFSGRQFSNSRSEMNVSTLELGDSALYLCASSAGTGNSPLHFGNGTRLTVT.

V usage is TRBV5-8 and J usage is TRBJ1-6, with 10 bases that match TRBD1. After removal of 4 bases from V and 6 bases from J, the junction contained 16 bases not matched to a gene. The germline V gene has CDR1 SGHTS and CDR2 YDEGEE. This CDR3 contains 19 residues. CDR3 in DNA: TGTGCCAGCAGCCTATCCCCTTTTATAGGGACAGGGGCTAATTCACCCCTCCACTTT. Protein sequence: CASSLSPFIGTGANSPLHF.

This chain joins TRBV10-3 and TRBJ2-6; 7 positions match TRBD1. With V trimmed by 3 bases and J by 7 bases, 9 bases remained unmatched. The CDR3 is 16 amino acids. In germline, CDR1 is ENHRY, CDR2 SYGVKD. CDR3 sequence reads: CAISDHEQGLANVLTF. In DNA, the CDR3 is TGTGCCATCAGTGACCACGAACAGGGGCTAGCCAACGTCCTGACTTTC.

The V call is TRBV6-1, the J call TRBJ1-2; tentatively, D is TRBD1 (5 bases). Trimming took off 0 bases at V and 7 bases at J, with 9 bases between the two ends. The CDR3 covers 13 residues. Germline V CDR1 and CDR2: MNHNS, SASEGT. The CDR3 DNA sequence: TGTGCCAGCAGTGAAGCGGGGACTTTTGGCTACACCTTC. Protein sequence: CASSEAGTFGYTF.

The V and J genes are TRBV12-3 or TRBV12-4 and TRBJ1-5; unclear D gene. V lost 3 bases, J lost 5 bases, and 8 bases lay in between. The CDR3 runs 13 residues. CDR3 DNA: TGTGCCAGCAGTTTTGGCCGCTATCAGCCCCAGCATTTT. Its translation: CASSFGRYQPQHF.

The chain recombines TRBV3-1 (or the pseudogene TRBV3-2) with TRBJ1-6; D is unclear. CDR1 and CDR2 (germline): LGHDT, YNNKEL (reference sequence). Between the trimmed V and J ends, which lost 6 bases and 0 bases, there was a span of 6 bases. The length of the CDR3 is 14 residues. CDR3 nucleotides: TGTGCCAGCAGAGAGAGCTCCTATAATTCACCCCTCCACTTT. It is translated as CASRESSYNSPLHF.

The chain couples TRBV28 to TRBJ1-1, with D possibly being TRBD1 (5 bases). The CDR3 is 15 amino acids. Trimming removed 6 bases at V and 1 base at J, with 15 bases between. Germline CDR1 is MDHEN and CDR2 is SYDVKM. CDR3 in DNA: TGTGCCAGCAGGCCCCCTGGGGCGACGAACACTGAAGCTTTCTTT. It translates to CASRPPGATNTEAFF.